This TCR beta chain was documented in a study of cytomegalovirus exposure and HLA in healthy donors (dated by TCRdb to about 2017). In the study overall: An earlier analysis of some 600 of the donors reported over 250 Gb of sequence data and 117 million unique TCR beta sequences obtained from some 200 million T cells. An early release covering roughly 600 HLA-typed donors comprised about 310 gigabases of sequencing data and some 79 million unique TCR sequences. Of the roughly 400 genotyped donors, 75% to 85% were placed in the genetic ancestry cluster associated with self-reported Caucasian donors. The aim of the study was to test whether cataloging public T cell receptors could identify signatures of past pathogen exposure. Using immunosequencing, the study profiled T cell repertoires from 500 to 800 subjects and related those repertoires to cytomegalovirus serostatus. Besides the first cohort of approximately 710 subjects, a separate validation cohort made up of roughly 130 different subjects was used. To predict cytomegalovirus infection status, the study combined high-throughput TCR immunosequencing, statistical association of individual TCRs with disease status, and machine learning. In a later analysis, previously published TCR beta repertoires from some 640 donors were re-analyzed and high-resolution HLA genotyping was added so that TCR occurrence patterns could be studied. The later analysis used no new phenotypic data to find candidate immune exposures, relying instead on TCR beta sequences and their occurrence across donors. An earlier analysis of some 600 of the donors applied high-throughput TCR beta sequencing to assess whether each TCR beta V gene segment acted as functional or pseudogenic. Donor age, sex, ethnicity and CMV serostatus were compiled together with the repertoire data. A later genetic analysis took genome-wide SNP genotypes for about 65% of the 666 donors and used that subset as a discovery cohort. All discovery cohort repertoires had been generated using a single sequencing platform. Class I and class II HLA loci were covered by the typing at four-digit resolution. The number of typed donors differed by locus: about 620-640 for A, B, C, DRB1 and DQB1; some 500 for DQA1; approximately 600 for DPA1; and some 470 for DPB1. Roughly 5 DR-DQ haplotypes were handled as single units for association and clustering, since linkage in the cohort was strong. Among over 350 genotyped donors of the cohort, an average of around 240,000 unique TCR beta nucleotide sequences were sequenced per donor, about a sixth of them non-productive. Overall study results and their limits: Sequencing depth was assumed to be roughly uniform across donors in the presence/absence analyses, though that assumption may not hold. In a later analysis, most CMV-associated TCR beta chains were found to appear HLA-restricted, with HLA associations seemingly driven largely by CMV exposure. An earlier analysis of several hundred of the donors showed that most TCR beta V segments appeared in productive rearrangements either about 87% or about 30% of the time, which broadly matched IMGT annotations. A group of highly shared sequence variants was considered likely to be a technical artifact of the sequencing pipeline. When HLA alleles, especially DR and DQ, strongly co-occurred, TCR associations were difficult to assign to individual alleles. Several of the top co-occurrence clusters appeared to be linked to parvovirus B19, influenza, CMV and Epstein-Barr virus, according to a later analysis. This cohort had only TCR beta chains sequenced, and the lack of alpha or paired-chain data limited which features could be detected. Linkage disequilibrium might explain the correlated functional status among segregating V segments, but an unknown experimental factor could not be excluded. Compared with the approximately 710-donor mean, donors in an Asian-associated ancestry cluster had fewer N-insertions in productive TCRs, according to a later genetic analysis. The authors suggested that the approach could potentially be generalized to other disease states and immunological phenotypes. A later analysis found that TCR association rates varied across HLA loci, with DRB1 alleles showing the most associated TCRs and HLA-C alleles the fewest. In a later analysis, HLA-associated TCR beta chains showed more clonal expansion and lower generation probabilities than non-associated chains that were equally common. A further reported finding was that TCR beta sequences accurately predicted the HLA-A and HLA-B alleles for most subjects in the first cohort. Some IMGT-functional V segments, including TRBV6-2 and TRBV6-3, could not be distinguished by the 87-base-pair reads and were therefore excluded. Because HLA typing was missing for some donors at each locus, association tests included only the typed subset. The classifier was reported to diagnose cytomegalovirus status with high specificity and sensitivity in both the original and validation cohorts. A later analysis associated about 17,000 TCR beta sequences with specific HLA alleles at a false discovery rate of 0.05. An association between a missense DCLRE1C variant and V-gene and J-gene trimming of TCR beta chains was found in a later genetic analysis and replicated in an independent cohort. Immune exposure information for the cohort was limited to CMV serostatus. A total of fewer than 200 TCR beta chains were listed by the study as associated with cytomegalovirus. The earlier analysis of about 600 of the donors excluded 15 to 20 rarely observed V segments, including chromosome 9 orphons, because counts were too low. In vitro tests confirmed that three of the cytomegalovirus-associated TCR beta chains recognize cytomegalovirus antigens. Across donors, most TCR sequences were observed very rarely, whereas some public TCRs were present in many individuals.

The library was produced with the immunoSEQ multiplex PCR assay. A mixture of 60 forward primers for TCR Vbeta segments and 13 reverse primers for TCR Jbeta segments was used in the multiplex PCR. The CDR3 region of rearranged TCR beta genes was amplified from genomic DNA with a multiplex PCR assay. The amplified TCR beta libraries were sequenced on the Illumina HiSeq System as 87-base-pair reads. From the authors' description of their analysis: A later analysis counted approximately 84 million unique TCR beta chains across the 650 to 700 repertoires, and some 11 million of these chains were shared by at least two donors. Raw reads were error-corrected and collapsed into unique sequences by a nearest-neighbor algorithm in which closely related sequences were merged to remove PCR and sequencing errors. CDR3 sequences were aligned to IMGT reference sequences to assign V, D and J gene segments. For a sequence to be retained, a match of at least six nucleotides to both a V gene segment and a J gene segment was required. Rearrangements were called productive when the CDR3 lacked stop codons and stayed in frame with V and J; all others were non-productive. CDR3 was defined according to IMGT convention as the region running from the second conserved V-encoded cysteine to the conserved J-encoded phenylalanine. In an earlier analysis of 587 of the donors, sequences lacking an unambiguous match to a single V gene segment were excluded. In an earlier analysis of 500 to 750 of the donors, V segments were called functional above 56.7% productive rearrangements and were called segregating when the between-donor standard deviation exceeded 5%. A statistical classification framework was built to diagnose cytomegalovirus status from the catalog of TCR beta chain sequences. In a later analysis, V and J genes were assigned by comparing TCR nucleotide sequences against IMGT/GENE-DB human TR gene sequences. Using the TCRdist pipeline, a later analysis assigned CDR3 sequences along with most-parsimonious VDJ recombination scenarios. A later analysis defined each TCR beta chain by its CDR3 amino acid sequence plus V-gene family, and excluded reads lacking a unique V-gene family. To address suspected cross-contamination and a sequencing artifact, a later analysis removed 592 highly shared, low-generation-probability nucleotide sequences. For each public chain, a later analysis derived a clonal expansion index from normalized ranks of inferred template counts within each repertoire. Generation probabilities in a later analysis came from a VDJ recombination model fitted to out-of-frame rearrangements, and those results were checked against IGoR. In a later analysis, hypergeometric tests were used to score TCR-TCR, TCR-HLA and TCR-CMV co-occurrence, with a repertoire-size bias correction applied to TCR pairs. In a later analysis, false discovery rates were estimated by permuting HLA or CMV assignments 20 times. In a later analysis, co-occurring TCRs were grouped with DBSCAN, and TCRdist sequence similarity was added when clustering was performed within HLA-allele-positive subsets. Co-occurrence clustering excluded repertoires with fewer than 30,000 or more than 120,000 public chains, plus five with anomalous nucleotide sharing. This immuneACCESS table, as held by TCRdb, lists in-frame sequences with V and J called but not all clones. Of the missing ones, under half trace to an unresolved V gene in checked studies; the others have no known cause. V and J calls and clone size are copied from that table; D and trimming were computed from the DNA. Across this sample there are roughly 160,000 clones, with approximately 80% seen only once. The ten largest clones add up to more than 3.5% of the sample.

Its CDR3 holds 14 amino acids, cysteine through phenylalanine. CDR3 DNA is the only sequence kept; it has 42 bases, read in frame from the first base. Trimming removed 6 bases from V and 6 bases from J; the gene matches leave 6 bases unexplained. Per the germline V gene (reference sequence), SEHNR is the CDR1 and FQNEAQ is the CDR2. With respect to this clone: Its binding antigen is unknown. The sample holds no much larger clone one base away, and base qualities are not on file.

The cohort consisted of 666 healthy bone marrow donors. At the time of sampling, every cohort member was nominally healthy, though immune exposures that went unrecorded were likely present. The donor tested CMV seronegative, placing the donor among the 350 to 400 seronegative members of the cohort. Every donor gave a peripheral blood sample, and the peripheral blood mononuclear cells from that sample were used for TCR beta sequencing. The Qiagen DNeasy Blood Extraction Kit was used to extract genomic DNA from the blood cell samples. This clonotype was sampled from a man aged 35 to 55 in good health and CMV-seronegative. Here the chain combines TRBV7-9 and TRBJ1-4, and TRBD1 matches 8 of the central bases. Sequenced: PBMCs. The DNA reads TGTGCCAGCAGTCCGGACAGGGTTGATGAAAAACTGTTTTTT. This yields the protein CASSPDRVDEKLFF.